The clone carrying this T cell receptor beta chain has only a few counts. The CDR3 is made up of 18 amino acids. The data are from a study of early T cells in non-severe SARS-CoV-2 infection. TCRdb independently ran MiXCR on the 5' RACE reads; one entry per CDR3 protein. This table has some 97,000 distinct CDR3 sequences, approximately 11% appearing once. The receptor's source is an adult who was a healthcare worker with PCR-confirmed SARS-CoV-2 infection or an uninfected control (not recorded which). The sequences come from whole blood, collected at baseline. The genes are TRBV3-2 and TRBJ2-1; whether TRBD2, the table's D call, matches the DNA was not checked. TRBV3-2 is noted as a pseudogene. This chain's CDR3 is CASSQDLMRESSYNEQFF. The CDR3 bases are TGTGCCAGCAGCCAAGATCTTATGCGGGAGAGTTCCTACAATGAGCAGTTCTTC.